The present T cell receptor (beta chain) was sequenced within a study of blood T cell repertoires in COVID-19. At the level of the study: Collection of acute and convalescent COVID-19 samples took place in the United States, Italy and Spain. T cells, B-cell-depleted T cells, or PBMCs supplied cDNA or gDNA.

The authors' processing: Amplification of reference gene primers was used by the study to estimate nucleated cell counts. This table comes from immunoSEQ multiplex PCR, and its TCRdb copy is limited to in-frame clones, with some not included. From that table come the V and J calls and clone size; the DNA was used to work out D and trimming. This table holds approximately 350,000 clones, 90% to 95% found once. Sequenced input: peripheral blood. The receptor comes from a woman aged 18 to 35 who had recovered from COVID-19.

The CDR3 spells CSASGGAGYTF. CDR3 DNA sequence: TGCAGCGCATCAGGGGGCGCGGGCTACACCTTC. The chain employs TRBV29-1 and TRBJ1-2; 8 positions agree with TRBD1. The trim removed 7 bases at V and 8 bases at J, leaving 6 bases unmatched. Germline V gene sequence: CDR1 SQVTM, CDR2 ANQGSEA. CDR3 size: 11 residues.